These 26 T cell receptor beta chains were all obtained from the same sample, sequenced in a study of blood T cell repertoires in COVID-19. Assay used: immunoSEQ multiplex PCR; TCRdb lists only in-frame clones, some missing. Among about 260,000 clones listed, 85% to 90% were seen once. Sequencing was carried out using peripheral blood. These receptors were taken from a woman aged 55 to 70 with COVID-19, enrolled during active disease.

V gene TRBV11-2 combines with J gene TRBJ1-1, with TRBD1 as a possible D gene (5 bases). The CDR3 contains 14 residues. From germline, CDR1 is SGHAT and CDR2 FQNNGV. The V gene lost 8 bases and the J gene lost 1 base, with 14 bases spanning the gap. The CDR3 sequence is CASLVGRANTEAFF. As DNA, the CDR3 is TGTGCCAGCTTAGTAGGCAGGGCGAACACTGAAGCTTTCTTT.

The J gene is TRBJ2-7, the V gene TRBV30, with 7 bases aligning to TRBD2. Trimming took 1 base from V and 5 from J; bases not matched to a gene: 5. The germline V gene has CDR1 GTSNPN and CDR2 SVGIG (reference sequence). This CDR3 spans 13 amino acids. For the CDR3, the DNA is TGTGCCTGGAGTGCGGGAGGAATCAACGAGCAGTACTTC. Its protein is CAWSAGGINEQYF.

This chain uses TRBV11-2 with TRBJ2-7, with 10 bases aligning to TRBD2. V trimming: 1 base; J trimming: 5 bases; junction bases outside the gene matches: 5. Germline V CDR1 and CDR2: SGHAT, FQNNGV. The CDR3 consists of 15 residues. CDR3 nucleotides: TGTGCCAGCAGCTTAGGAGCGGGAGGGCCCAACGAGCAGTACTTC. It is translated as CASSLGAGGPNEQYF.

The CDR3 sequence: CASSLASGNEQFF. The CDR3 region has the DNA TGTGCCAGCAGCTTAGCTAGCGGCAATGAGCAGTTCTTC. The chain recombines TRBV11-3 with TRBJ2-1, with 7 bases lining up with TRBD2. The CDR3 has 13 amino acids. Germline values: CDR1 SGHNT, CDR2 YENEEA. After removal of 1 base from V and 6 bases from J, the junction contained 0 bases not matched to a gene.

The chain links TRBV25-1 to TRBJ1-6, with D tentatively TRBD1 (5 bases). The germline V gene has CDR1 MGHDK and CDR2 SYGVNS. V lost 4 bases and J 4 bases, leaving 14 bases between the germline ends. The CDR3 is made up of 16 amino acids. CDR3 sequence: CASSVAGPGYNSPLHF. The CDR3 bases are TGTGCCAGCAGTGTAGCCGGCCCAGGGTATAATTCACCCCTCCACTTT. The whole variable domain, remainder taken from reference TRBV25-1 and TRBJ1-6, is EADIYQTPRYLVIGTGKKITLECSQTMGHDKMYWYQQDPGMELHLIHYSYGVNSTEKGDLSSESTVSRIRTEHFPLTLESARPSHTSQYLCASSVAGPGYNSPLHFGNGTRLTVT.

The J gene is TRBJ1-5, the V gene TRBV5-1, with D maybe TRBD1 (5 bases). V dropped 1 base and J dropped 3 bases, with 11 bases sitting between them. CDR1 SGHRS and CDR2 YFSETQ come from the germline V gene. This CDR3 region has 15 residues. CDR3 loop: CASSLSGGINQPQHF. Written as DNA, the CDR3 is TGCGCCAGCAGCTTGTCGGGGGGGATCAATCAGCCCCAGCATTTT.

The chain joins TRBV14 to TRBJ2-2; 10 positions match TRBD1. Germline CDR1 reads SGHDN; CDR2 reads FVKESK. The CDR3 runs to 16 residues. V gave up 5 bases and J gave up 6 bases; unmatched junction bases: 9. The CDR3 bases are TGTGCCAGCAGCTTCGGACAGGGGGTGCGGGCCGGGGAGCTGTTTTTT. This gives the protein CASSFGQGVRAGELFF.

The chain has TRBV3-1 (or the pseudogene TRBV3-2) and TRBJ1-5; D is perhaps TRBD1 (6 bases). The CDR3 sequence is 19 residues long. The V end lost 5 bases, the J end lost 6 bases, and 29 bases lay between the germline ends. CDR1 LGHDT and CDR2 YNNKEL come from the germline V gene (reference sequence). The CDR3 region is CASSSPPQGMRPSCQPQHF. The CDR3 DNA follows: TGTGCCAGCAGCTCCCCACCCCAGGGGATGAGGCCTTCGTGTCAGCCCCAGCATTTT.

V gene TRBV30 combines with J gene TRBJ2-7, with TRBD2 identical over 7 bases. Germline V lookup: CDR1 GTSNPN, CDR2 SVGIG (reference sequence). The CDR3 extends over 13 amino acids. The junction had 8 bases not matched to a gene; V was cut back by 4 bases and J by 5 bases. Written as DNA, the CDR3 is TGTGCCTGGACCTTTGCGGGAGCTAACGAGCAGTACTTC. Amino acid sequence: CAWTFAGANEQYF.

The genes are TRBV5-5 and TRBJ2-7; 10 bases are shared with TRBD2. Germline lookup yields CDR1 SGHKS and CDR2 YYEKEE (reference sequence). The CDR3 spans 15 residues. The J segment lost 5 bases and the V segment lost 4 bases, leaving 9 bases of the junction unmatched. CDR3 amino acids: CASSHLASGSHEQYF. The CDR3 coding sequence is TGTGCCAGCAGCCACCTGGCTAGCGGGAGCCACGAGCAGTACTTC.

The rearrangement links TRBV2 to TRBJ2-1; a possible D gene is TRBD1 (6 bases). Trimming cost V 6 bases and J 0 bases, with 12 bases left between them. The germline V gene encodes CDR1 SNHLY and CDR2 FYNNEI. This CDR3 is built from 15 residues. CDR3 bases: TGTGCCAGCAGAGCGACAGGTTACTCCTACAATGAGCAGTTCTTC. This codes for CASRATGYSYNEQFF.

V and J are TRBV9 and TRBJ1-5; the match to TRBD1 covers 10 bases. Germline CDR1 is SGDLS and CDR2 is YYNGEE. The CDR3 length is 15 residues. V shed 0 bases, J shed 9 bases, and the junction held 6 bases outside the gene matches. In DNA, the CDR3 is TGTGCCAGCAGCGTAGCCGGGGACAGGGGTTGGCCCCAGCATTTT. Translated: CASSVAGDRGWPQHF.

The chain has TRBV21-1 and TRBJ2-2; TRBD1 was called by the table and not checked on the DNA. TRBV21-1 is recorded as a pseudogene. The CDR3 sequence is 16 residues long. The CDR3 loop reads CASNEPGQGAVGELFF. CDR3 bases: TGTGCCAGCAATGAACCGGGACAGGGGGCGGTCGGGGAGCTGTTTTTT.

The genes are TRBV12-3 or TRBV12-4 and TRBJ1-2, with 8 bases aligning to TRBD1. This CDR3 contains 13 residues. Trimming took 4 bases from V and 2 from J; bases not matched to a gene: 0. Here the CDR3 reads CASSSGGNYGYTF. As DNA, the CDR3 is TGTGCCAGCAGTTCAGGGGGCAACTATGGCTACACCTTC.

This chain uses TRBV5-1 with TRBJ1-3; D is uncertain. The ends were cut back, 4 bases at V and 0 bases at J, with 8 bases in the middle. Per the germline V gene, CDR1 is SGHRS and CDR2 is YFSETQ. This CDR3 region has 14 residues. The CDR3 loop reads CASSGGSSGNTIYF. Here the CDR3 DNA reads TGCGCCAGCAGCGGAGGGAGCTCTGGAAACACCATATATTTT.

V is TRBV29-1 and J is TRBJ2-5; 8 bases line up with TRBD2. The V segment lost 0 bases and the J segment 10 bases; nucleotides outside the gene matches: 4. CDR1 and CDR2 (germline): SQVTM, ANQGSEA. The CDR3 totals 12 residues. As DNA, the CDR3 is TGCAGCGTTGAAGAGGGACTAGTACGCCAGTACTTC. It translates to CSVEEGLVRQYF.

The CDR3 bases are TGTGCCAGCCGCGGGGGGAATGGCTACACCTTC. Protein product: CASRGGNGYTF. The chain employs TRBV7-9 and TRBJ1-2; D is perhaps TRBD1 (5 bases). Germline V gene sequence: CDR1 SEHNR, CDR2 FQNEAQ (reference sequence). The V end was cut by 8 bases, the J end by 6 bases, with 10 bases between. The CDR3 is made up of 11 amino acids.

The chain's CDR3 is CASSLSLAQKETQYF. The CDR3 region has the DNA TGTGCCAGCAGTTTATCGCTAGCTCAAAAAGAGACCCAGTACTTC. The genes are TRBV6-2 or TRBV6-3 and TRBJ2-5; TRBD2 is a possible D gene (5 bases). V lost 4 bases and J lost 3, with 15 bases in between. Germline CDR1 and CDR2: MNHEY and SVGEGT. The CDR3 has 15 amino acids.

This sequence joins TRBV27 and TRBJ2-7, with TRBD2 matching over 14 bases. The CDR3 has 21 residues. V was pared by 0 bases and J by 9 bases, with 22 bases of the junction left unmatched. CDR1 is MNHEY and CDR2 is SMNVEV in the germline V gene (reference sequence). As DNA, the CDR3 is TGTGCCAGCAGTTTATCGATGGCTCGGGGGACTAGCGGGAGTTTGGGATGGGCGCAGTACTTC. Its translation is CASSLSMARGTSGSLGWAQYF.

V is TRBV4-1 and J is TRBJ2-7; TRBD2 agrees at 12 bases. The CDR3 consists of 17 residues. J was trimmed by 6 bases and V by 4 bases; bases with no gene match: 13. From germline, CDR1 is MGHRA and CDR2 YSYEKL. The CDR3 here is CASSPKIRLAGVFEQYF. The CDR3, as DNA: TGCGCCAGCAGCCCCAAGATAAGACTAGCGGGAGTATTCGAGCAGTACTTC.

The genes are TRBV1 and TRBJ1-1; TRBD1, the table's D call, lacks a check against the DNA. TRBV1 is a pseudogene segment. CDR3 length equals 11 residues. The CDR3 region has the DNA TGCACCAGCATCGGGACAGCTGAAGCTTTCTTT. It translates to CTSIGTAEAFF.

The chain carries TRBV5-1 and TRBJ1-2; D is unclear. Trimming shortened V by 4 bases and J by 8 bases, and 15 bases separated the two germline ends. Looked up from germline, CDR1 is SGHRS and CDR2 is YFSETQ. This CDR3 is 13 amino acids long. CDR3 sequence (DNA): TGCGCCAGCAGCCCGGGCCCCCGGGAGGGCTACACCTTC. Protein product: CASSPGPREGYTF. The complete variable domain, with remaining parts taken from reference TRBV5-1 and TRBJ1-2, reads KAGVTQTPRYLIKTRGQQVTLSCSPISGHRSVSWYQQTPGQGLQFLFEYFSETQRNKGNFPGRFSGRQFSNSRSEMNVSTLELGDSALYLCASSPGPREGYTFGSGTRLTVV.

This clone was counted a single time. The gene calls are TRBV7-2 and TRBJ1-1, with 7 bases fitting TRBD1. The V and J ends lost 6 bases and 3 bases, in that order; junction bases with no gene match: 4. This CDR3 has 13 amino acids. Germline V gives CDR1 SGHTA, CDR2 FQGNSA. The CDR3 DNA is TGTGCCAGCAGATTAACAGGGGACACTGAAGCTTTCTTT. Amino acids: CASRLTGDTEAFF.

This clone appeared a few times. The chain couples TRBV10-3 to TRBJ2-2, with D perhaps TRBD2 (5 bases). This CDR3 contains 17 residues. The germline CDR1 and CDR2 sequences are ENHRY and SYGVKD. Trimming removed 0 bases at V and 6 bases at J, with 17 bases between. The CDR3 protein is CAISESLMRPGAGELFF. As DNA, the CDR3 is TGTGCCATCAGTGAGTCGCTGATGCGGCCCGGGGCCGGGGAGCTGTTTTTT.

The chain links TRBV7-6 to TRBJ2-1; 8 bases align to TRBD2. Trimming took 0 bases from V and 6 from J; bases not matched to a gene: 1. Germline V CDR1 and CDR2: SGHVS, FNYEAQ. The CDR3 is 14 residues long. As DNA, the CDR3 is TGTGCCAGCAGCTTAGCCGGGACTAGCAATGAGCAGTTCTTC. It codes for CASSLAGTSNEQFF.

The chain combines TRBV7-9 with TRBJ2-7; D is undetermined. This CDR3 region has 14 residues. CDR1 is SEHNR, CDR2 FQNEAQ, per germline (reference sequence). V dropped 1 base and J dropped 0 bases, with 7 bases sitting between them. CDR3 bases: TGTGCCAGCAGCTTAGACAGTTACTCCTACGAGCAGTACTTC. Amino acid sequence: CASSLDSYSYEQYF.